Below are 9 T cell receptor beta chains sequenced from a single sample in a study of cytomegalovirus exposure and HLA in healthy donors. PCR employed 60 Vbeta and 13 Jbeta primers. This table comes from immunoSEQ multiplex PCR, and its TCRdb copy is limited to in-frame clones, with some not included. The sample has 100,000 to 120,000 clones; under 85% are singletons. What was sequenced was PBMCs. All receptors come from a man aged 25 to 40 in good health and CMV-seronegative.

This chain connects TRBV5-1 to TRBJ2-7; 9 bases map to TRBD2. From germline, CDR1 is SGHRS and CDR2 YFSETQ. The ends lost 2 bases at V and 7 bases at J; junction bases unmatched: 7. There are 14 residues in the CDR3. For the CDR3, the DNA is TGCGCCAGCAGCTTAGCGGGAGGACTCGGTGAGCAGTACTTC. This encodes CASSLAGGLGEQYF.

The chain links TRBV2 to TRBJ1-4; D uncertain. Looked up from germline, CDR1 is SNHLY and CDR2 is FYNNEI. The V end lost 7 bases, the J end lost 8 bases, and 17 bases lay between the germline ends. The CDR3 spans 14 residues. CDR3 residues: CASNPDKASEKLFF. The CDR3 DNA reads TGTGCCAGCAACCCTGACAAAGCTAGCGAAAAACTGTTTTTT. Full variable domain (outside the CDR3, taken from reference TRBV2 and TRBJ1-4): EPEVTQTPSHQVTQMGQEVILRCVPISNHLYFYWYRQILGQKVEFLVSFYNNEISEKSEIFDDQFSVERPDGSNFTLKIRSTKLEDSAMYFCASNPDKASEKLFFGSGTQLSVL.

The gene calls are TRBV9 and TRBJ2-3; TRBD2 aligns across 7 bases. Trimming at V came to 0 bases and at J to 7 bases, leaving 5 bases not matched to a gene. The germline V gene has CDR1 SGDLS and CDR2 YYNGEE. The CDR3 has 14 residues. The CDR3 DNA sequence: TGTGCCAGCAGCGTAGAGGGACTATCGAATACGCAGTATTTT. This translates into CASSVEGLSNTQYF.

CDR3 in amino acids: CASSWDTDGLYEQYF. CDR3 bases: TGCGCCAGCAGCTGGGACACGGACGGGCTCTACGAGCAGTACTTC. The genes are TRBV5-1 and TRBJ2-7, with D possibly matching TRBD1 (6 bases). The CDR3 runs 15 residues. Germline assignment: CDR1 SGHRS and CDR2 YFSETQ. The germline V and J ends were trimmed by 3 bases and 3 bases, with 16 bases remaining between them.

The rearrangement joins TRBV19 to TRBJ1-5; the D gene is possibly TRBD1 (5 bases). The CDR3 is 13 residues long. Germline loops: CDR1 LNHDA, CDR2 SQIVND (reference sequence). The V and J ends lost 3 bases and 6 bases respectively, with 9 bases between them. The CDR3, as DNA: TGTGCCAGTAGTATCCAGGGCCGTCAGCCCCAGCATTTT. Its translation is CASSIQGRQPQHF.

V is TRBV2 and J is TRBJ1-5; 12 nucleotides match TRBD1. Germline CDR1 and CDR2: SNHLY and FYNNEI. After removal of 6 bases from V and 7 bases from J, the junction contained 7 bases not matched to a gene. This CDR3 is built from 15 residues. The CDR3 nucleotides are TGTGCCAGCAGAGGGACAGGGGGCTCAAGGCAGCCCCAGCATTTT. This codes for CASRGTGGSRQPQHF.

Only one count was recorded for this clone. The chain links TRBV6-5 to TRBJ2-5; D remains ambiguous. This CDR3 has 15 residues. V lost 0 bases and J lost 5, with 13 bases in between. The germline gives CDR1 MNHEY, CDR2 SVGAGI. Written as DNA, the CDR3 is TGTGCCAGCAGTTACTCTAGCCTTGGTAGTGAGACCCAGTACTTC. Translation gives CASSYSSLGSETQYF.

The chain employs TRBV7-2 and TRBJ2-7; 10 bases match TRBD2. CDR1 and CDR2 from the germline V gene are SGHTA and FQGNSA. The V segment lost 2 bases and the J segment 3 bases; nucleotides outside the gene matches: 4. This CDR3 region has 15 residues. The CDR3 nucleotides read TGTGCCAGCAGCTTAAGGCTAGCGGGAGACTACGAGCAGTACTTC. Residues: CASSLRLAGDYEQYF. Drawing the rest from reference TRBV7-2 and TRBJ2-7, the complete variable domain is GAGVSQSPSNKVTEKGKDVELRCDPISGHTALYWYRQSLGQGLEFLIYFQGNSAPDKSGLPSDRFSAERTGGSVSTLTIQRTQQEDSAVYLCASSLRLAGDYEQYFGPGTRLTVT.

This clone came up a few times. The chain couples TRBV5-1 to TRBJ1-4, with D tentatively TRBD1 (6 bases). The CDR3 consists of 16 residues. Germline CDR1 is SGHRS and CDR2 is YFSETQ. With 1 base removed from V and 0 bases from J, the gap between germline ends came to 10 bases. The CDR3 here is CASSLTGSATNEKLFF. The DNA for the CDR3 is TGCGCCAGCAGCTTGACAGGGTCGGCAACTAATGAAAAACTGTTTTTT.